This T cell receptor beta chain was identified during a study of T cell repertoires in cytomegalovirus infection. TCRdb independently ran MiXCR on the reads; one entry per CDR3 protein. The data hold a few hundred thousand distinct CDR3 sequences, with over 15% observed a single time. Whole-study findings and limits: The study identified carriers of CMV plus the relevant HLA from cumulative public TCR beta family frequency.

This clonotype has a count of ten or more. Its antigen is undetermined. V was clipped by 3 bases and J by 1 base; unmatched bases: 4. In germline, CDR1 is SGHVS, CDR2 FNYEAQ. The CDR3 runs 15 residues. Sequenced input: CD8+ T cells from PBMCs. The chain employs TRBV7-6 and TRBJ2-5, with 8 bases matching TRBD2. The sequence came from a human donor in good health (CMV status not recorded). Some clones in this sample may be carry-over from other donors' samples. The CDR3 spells CASSFGGGLQETQYF. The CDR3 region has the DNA TGTGCCAGCAGCTTCGGGGGGGGGCTCCAAGAGACCCAGTACTTC.